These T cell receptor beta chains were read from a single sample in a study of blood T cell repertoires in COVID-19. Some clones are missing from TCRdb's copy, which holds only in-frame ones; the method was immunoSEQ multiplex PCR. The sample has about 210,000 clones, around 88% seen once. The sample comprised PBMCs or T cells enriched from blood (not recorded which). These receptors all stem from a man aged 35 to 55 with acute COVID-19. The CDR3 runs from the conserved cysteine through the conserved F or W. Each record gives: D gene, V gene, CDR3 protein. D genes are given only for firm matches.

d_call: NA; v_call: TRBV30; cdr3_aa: CAWARQAIPEAFF
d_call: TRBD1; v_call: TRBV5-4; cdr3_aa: CASSRGTGDGSPLHF
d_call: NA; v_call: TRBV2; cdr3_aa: CASSVNSYNEQFF
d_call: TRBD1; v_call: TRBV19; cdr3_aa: CASSGGTGQAGNTIYF
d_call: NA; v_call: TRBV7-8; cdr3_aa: CASSLKAGPYSTEAFF
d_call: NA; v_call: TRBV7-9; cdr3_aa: CASTPRSPSTEAFF
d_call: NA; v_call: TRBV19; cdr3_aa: CASSMLVQGGNTGELFF
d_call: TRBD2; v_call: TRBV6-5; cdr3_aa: CASSLSPSGAWEQYF
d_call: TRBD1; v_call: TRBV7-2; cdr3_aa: CASSLRRAGGPLSRDTQYF
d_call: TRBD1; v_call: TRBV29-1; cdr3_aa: CSAAEGQDYGYTF
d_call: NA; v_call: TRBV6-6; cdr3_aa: CASSDRGTASNEQFF
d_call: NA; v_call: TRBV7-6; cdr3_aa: CASSLDPGTYEQYF
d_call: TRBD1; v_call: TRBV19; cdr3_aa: CASSSYPGQGQNTEAFF
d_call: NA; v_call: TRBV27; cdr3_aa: CASQALGVSGANVLTF
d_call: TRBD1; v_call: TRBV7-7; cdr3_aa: CARQTGTGRRVGNTIYF
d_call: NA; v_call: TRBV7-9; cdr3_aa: CASSLRHYTGELFF
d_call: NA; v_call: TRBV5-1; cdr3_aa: CASSFGRQGGTEAFF
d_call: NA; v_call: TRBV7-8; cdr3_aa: CASSLSLQNTEAFF
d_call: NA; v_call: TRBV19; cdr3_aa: CASSTGGRPHTQYF
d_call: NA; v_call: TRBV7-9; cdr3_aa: CASSLSTADTQYF
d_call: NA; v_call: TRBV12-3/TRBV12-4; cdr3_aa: CASRVLTGELFF
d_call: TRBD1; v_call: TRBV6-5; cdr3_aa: CASSPLDRATEAFF
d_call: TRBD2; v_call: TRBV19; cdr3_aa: CASSLPRREAGELFF
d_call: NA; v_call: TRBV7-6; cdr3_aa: CASSLVAVGEQFF
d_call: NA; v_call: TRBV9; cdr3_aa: CASSVEVEDYGYTF
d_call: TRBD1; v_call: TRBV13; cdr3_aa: CASSLETGGYGNTIYF
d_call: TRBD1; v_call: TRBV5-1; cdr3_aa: CASSLDRGPFGNSPLHF
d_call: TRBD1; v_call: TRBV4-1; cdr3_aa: CASSQTGRGEPQHF
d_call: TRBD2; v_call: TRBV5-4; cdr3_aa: CASSLDSGTYNEQFF
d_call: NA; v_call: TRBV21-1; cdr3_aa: CASSNRRDTGSYEQYF
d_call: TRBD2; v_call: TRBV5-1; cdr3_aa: CASSLGSGGPVYNEQFF